The 17 T cell receptor beta chains given below trace back to one sample, sequenced in a study of blood T cell repertoires in COVID-19 (dated by TCRdb to between 2020 and 2021). Libraries were constructed by the immunoSEQ multiplex PCR assay. In TCRdb, the immuneACCESS table is reduced to in-frame sequences with V and J assigned. These tables do not hold every clone; where another copy was compared, an unresolved V gene accounts for under half, and the others remain unexplained. This sample is represented by more than 200,000 clones; roughly 85% of them were singletons. Of the sample, 3% is held by the ten largest clones. The sample taken for sequencing was peripheral blood. These receptor sequences come from a man aged 18 to 35 with active or convalescent COVID-19.

The chain has TRBV7-2 and TRBJ2-3; 8 bases are a match to TRBD2. The CDR3 runs 17 residues. Trimming took 5 bases from V and 2 from J; bases not matched to a gene: 12. From germline, CDR1 is SGHTA and CDR2 FQGNSA. CDR3 sequence reads: CASSKTSGSMFTDTQYF. The CDR3 DNA reads TGTGCCAGCAGCAAAACGAGCGGGAGTATGTTCACAGATACGCAGTATTTT.

This chain joins TRBV27 and TRBJ1-5; no definite D call. The CDR3 runs to 13 residues. V dropped 3 bases and J dropped 5 bases, with 8 bases sitting between them. Looked up from germline, CDR1 is MNHEY and CDR2 is SMNVEV (reference sequence). CDR3 sequence (DNA): TGTGCCAGCAGTTTTTACCCAGATCAGCCCCAGCATTTT. Translated, it gives CASSFYPDQPQHF.

The chain combines TRBV5-4 with TRBJ1-3; D might be TRBD1 (6 bases). The CDR3 is made up of 18 amino acids. V lost 4 bases to trimming and J lost 0 bases, with 20 bases between them. CDR1 is SGHNT, CDR2 YYREEE, per germline (reference sequence). CDR3 residues: CASSTRGGTFSSGNTIYF. The CDR3 coding sequence is TGTGCCAGCAGCACTCGGGGGGGGACATTTTCCTCTGGAAACACCATATATTTT. Variable domain in full (rest from reference TRBV5-4 and TRBJ1-3): ETGVTQSPTHLIKTRGQQVTLRCSSQSGHNTVSWYQQALGQGPQFIFQYYREEENGRGNFPPRFSGLQFPNYSSELNVNALELDDSALYLCASSTRGGTFSSGNTIYFGEGSWLTVV.

The chain couples TRBV27 to TRBJ1-2, with TRBD1 matching over 7 bases. Per germline, CDR1 MNHEY and CDR2 SMNVEV (reference sequence). This CDR3 is 14 amino acids long. J was trimmed by 4 bases and V by 3 bases; bases with no gene match: 5. CDR3 region: CASSFYRGVYGYTF. CDR3 sequence (DNA): TGTGCCAGCAGTTTCTACAGGGGTGTCTATGGCTACACCTTC.

This chain uses TRBV6-5 with TRBJ2-7; possible D gene TRBD1, 5 bases. Germline V gene lookup returns CDR1 MNHEY and CDR2 SVGAGI. The CDR3 totals 15 residues. Trimming removed 3 bases from V and 3 bases from J, with 15 bases in between. The CDR3 here is CASSYIGVKNYEQYF. The CDR3 DNA follows: TGTGCCAGCAGTTATATAGGGGTGAAGAACTACGAGCAGTACTTC.

V usage is TRBV19 and J usage is TRBJ1-5; perhaps TRBD1 as D (5 bases). Trimming pared 3 bases from V and 3 bases from J, leaving 9 bases between. Germline values: CDR1 LNHDA, CDR2 SQIVND (reference sequence). This CDR3 comprises 14 residues. The CDR3 protein is CASSMGRVNQPQHF. As DNA, the CDR3 is TGTGCCAGTAGTATGGGCAGGGTCAATCAGCCCCAGCATTTT.

This clone came up once. The chain employs TRBV28 and TRBJ2-1; 7 nucleotides align to TRBD2. The germline gives CDR1 MDHEN, CDR2 SYDVKM. The V segment lost 5 bases and the J segment 0 bases; nucleotides outside the gene matches: 7. The CDR3 has 16 amino acids. The CDR3 is CASSAIGGSSYNEQFF. CDR3 nucleotides: TGTGCCAGCAGTGCGATCGGCGGGAGCTCCTACAATGAGCAGTTCTTC.

The chain is built from TRBV2 and TRBJ1-6; 8 nucleotides line up with TRBD1. The V gene's germline CDR1 is SNHLY and CDR2 FYNNEI. This CDR3 comprises 15 residues. Unmatched junction bases numbered 8, after V lost 6 bases and J lost 7 bases. CDR3 residues: CASRAPGTGNSPLHF. The CDR3, as DNA: TGTGCCAGCAGAGCCCCCGGGACAGGAAATTCACCCCTCCACTTT.

A single count supports this clone. This chain links TRBV9 with TRBJ1-2, with D possibly matching TRBD1 (5 bases). The CDR3 sequence is 14 residues long. The germline V and J ends were trimmed by 5 bases and 7 bases, with 18 bases remaining between them. CDR1 is SGDLS, CDR2 YYNGEE, per germline. The CDR3 DNA sequence: TGTGCCAGCAGTGCCCGGGACTTCGAGGTTGGCTACACCTTC. Translated, it gives CASSARDFEVGYTF.

The chain links TRBV2 to TRBJ2-7; 9 bases are shared with TRBD2. The V gene's germline CDR1 is SNHLY and CDR2 FYNNEI. There are 16 residues in the CDR3. With V trimmed by 7 bases and J by 1 base, 11 bases remained unmatched. The CDR3 sequence: CASTNFGGGASYEQYF. CDR3 coding DNA: TGTGCCAGCACAAACTTTGGCGGGGGGGCGTCCTACGAGCAGTACTTC.

This chain links TRBV5-1 with TRBJ2-1; TRBD1 agrees at 8 bases. CDR1 is SGHRS, CDR2 YFSETQ, per germline. The CDR3 contains 13 residues. J gave up 8 bases and V 7 bases, and 8 bases lay outside the gene matches. The CDR3, as DNA: TGCGCCAGCGCTGGACAGGGTTTGGATGAGCAGTTCTTC. This sequence encodes CASAGQGLDEQFF.

The V and J genes are TRBV6-5 and TRBJ2-3; TRBD2 might be the D (6 bases). Germline-derived CDR1 and CDR2 are MNHEY and SVGAGI. V lost 0 bases and J lost 1, with 11 bases in between. The CDR3 contains 16 residues. CDR3 bases: TGTGCCAGCAGTTACTCGCAGGGCGGGGGCACAGATACGCAGTATTTT. Translating it yields CASSYSQGGGTDTQYF.

This chain uses TRBV6-2 or TRBV6-3 with TRBJ2-2; TRBD1 matches 9 bases. Per the germline V gene, CDR1 is MNHEY and CDR2 is SVGEGT. The CDR3 is made up of 16 amino acids. The junction had 3 bases not matched to a gene; V was cut back by 0 bases and J by 4 bases. The CDR3 coding sequence is TGTGCCAGCAGTTACTCTCGGACAGGGGCCACCGGGGAGCTGTTTTTT. Protein product: CASSYSRTGATGELFF.

This chain connects TRBV6-6 to TRBJ1-5; D is possibly TRBD1 (5 bases). The CDR3 has 14 residues. The germline V gene has CDR1 MNHNY and CDR2 SVGAGI (reference sequence). The V gene lost 6 bases and the J gene lost 2 bases, with 11 bases spanning the gap. CDR3: CASRPQGGNQPQHF. For the CDR3, the DNA is TGTGCCAGCAGACCCCAGGGTGGCAATCAGCCCCAGCATTTT.

This clone occurred once. The chain uses TRBV5-4 and TRBJ1-2; maybe TRBD1 (5 bases). Germline assignment: CDR1 SGHNT and CDR2 YYREEE (reference sequence). This CDR3 region has 13 residues. Trimming shortened V by 7 bases and J by 4 bases, and 14 bases separated the two germline ends. The CDR3 spells CASRGGVGYGYTF. The CDR3 DNA reads as TGTGCCAGCCGCGGGGGGGTCGGCTATGGCTACACCTTC. The entire variable domain, with the rest obtained from reference TRBV5-4 and TRBJ1-2, is as follows: ETGVTQSPTHLIKTRGQQVTLRCSSQSGHNTVSWYQQALGQGPQFIFQYYREEENGRGNFPPRFSGLQFPNYSSELNVNALELDDSALYLCASRGGVGYGYTFGSGTRLTVV.

This clone has just a few counts. The chain carries TRBV6-4 and TRBJ2-3, with 8 positions matching TRBD1. The V segment lost 2 bases and the J segment 3 bases; nucleotides outside the gene matches: 13. Germline assignment: CDR1 MRHNA and CDR2 SNTAGT. The CDR3 is 18 amino acids. The CDR3 DNA reads as TGTGCCAGCAGTGACACCCTATCCTTGACAGGGGAAACAGATACGCAGTATTTT. Amino acid sequence: CASSDTLSLTGETDTQYF.

The CDR3 nucleotides read TGTGCCTGCCCTTCGGACGGGAGCTCTGGAAACACCATATATTTT. Its translation is CACPSDGSSGNTIYF. The J gene is TRBJ1-3, the V gene TRBV30; D not resolved. Germline V gene lookup returns CDR1 GTSNPN and CDR2 SVGIG (reference sequence). Between the trimmed V and J ends, which lost 6 bases and 0 bases, there was a span of 15 bases. CDR3 length equals 15 residues.